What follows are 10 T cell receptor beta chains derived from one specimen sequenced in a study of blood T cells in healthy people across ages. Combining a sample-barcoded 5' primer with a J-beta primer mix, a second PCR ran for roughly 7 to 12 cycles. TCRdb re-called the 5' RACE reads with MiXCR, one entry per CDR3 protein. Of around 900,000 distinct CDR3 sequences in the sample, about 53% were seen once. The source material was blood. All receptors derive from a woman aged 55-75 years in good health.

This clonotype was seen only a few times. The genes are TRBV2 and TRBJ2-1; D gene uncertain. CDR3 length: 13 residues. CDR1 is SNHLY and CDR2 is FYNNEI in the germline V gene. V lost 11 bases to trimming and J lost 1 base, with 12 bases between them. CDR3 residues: CASSVTSYNEQFF. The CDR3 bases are TGTGCCTCCAGCGTAACGTCCTACAATGAGCAGTTCTTC.

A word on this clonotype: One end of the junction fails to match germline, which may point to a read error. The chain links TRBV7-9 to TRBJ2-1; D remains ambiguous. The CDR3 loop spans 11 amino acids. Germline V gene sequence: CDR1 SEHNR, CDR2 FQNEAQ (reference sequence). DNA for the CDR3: TGTGCCGGCAGCCGAAATAATGAGCAGTTCTTC. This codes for CAGSRNNEQFF.

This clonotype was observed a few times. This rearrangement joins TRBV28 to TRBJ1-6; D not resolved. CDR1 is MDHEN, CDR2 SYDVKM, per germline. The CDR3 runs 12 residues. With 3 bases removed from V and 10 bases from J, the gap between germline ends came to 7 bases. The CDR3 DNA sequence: TGTGCCAGCAGTTTTCCCCGGTCACCCCTCCACTTT. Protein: CASSFPRSPLHF.

The CDR3 protein is CASSVIPGTIGNTIYF. Written as DNA, the CDR3 is TGTGCCAGCAGCGTAATACCCGGGACAATAGGAAACACCATATATTTT. J is TRBJ1-3 and V is TRBV5-6; D is possibly TRBD1 (6 bases). CDR3 length: 16 residues. Trimming stripped 4 bases from V and 4 bases from J, with 18 bases between. CDR1 SGHDT and CDR2 YYEEEE come from the germline V gene.

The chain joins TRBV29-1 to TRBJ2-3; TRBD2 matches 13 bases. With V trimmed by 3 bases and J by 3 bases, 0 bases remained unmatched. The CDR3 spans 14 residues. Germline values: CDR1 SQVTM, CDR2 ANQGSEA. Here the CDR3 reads CSVEGLAGTDTQYF. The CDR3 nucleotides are TGCAGCGTTGAGGGACTAGCGGGGACAGATACGCAGTATTTT.

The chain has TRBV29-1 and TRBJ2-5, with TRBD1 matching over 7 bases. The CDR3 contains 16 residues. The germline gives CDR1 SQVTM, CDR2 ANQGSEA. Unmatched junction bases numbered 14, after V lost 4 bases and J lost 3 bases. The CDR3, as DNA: TGCAGCGTTGCTGAACCCCCGGGACAGTATAAAGAGACCCAGTACTTC. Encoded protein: CSVAEPPGQYKETQYF. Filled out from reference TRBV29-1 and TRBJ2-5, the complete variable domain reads SAVISQKPSRDICQRGTSLTIQCQVDSQVTMMFWYRQQPGQSLTLIATANQGSEATYESGFVIDKFPISRPNLTFSTLTVSNMSPEDSSIYLCSVAEPPGQYKETQYFGPGTRLLVL.

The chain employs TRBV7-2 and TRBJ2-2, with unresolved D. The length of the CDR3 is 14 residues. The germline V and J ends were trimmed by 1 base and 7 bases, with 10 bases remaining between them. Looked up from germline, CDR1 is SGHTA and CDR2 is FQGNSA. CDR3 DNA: TGTGCCAGCAGCTTAGTGAGGTTCGGCGGGGAGCTGTTTTTT. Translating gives CASSLVRFGGELFF.

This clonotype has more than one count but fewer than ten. This CDR3 is CASSFGSAFEETQYF. CDR3 nucleotide sequence: TGTGCCAGCAGTTTCGGTTCAGCCTTTGAAGAGACCCAGTACTTC. The chain recombines TRBV28 with TRBJ2-5; no firm D call. The CDR3 is 15 amino acids. Germline lookup yields CDR1 MDHEN and CDR2 SYDVKM. V was pared by 3 bases and J by 3 bases, with 14 bases between.

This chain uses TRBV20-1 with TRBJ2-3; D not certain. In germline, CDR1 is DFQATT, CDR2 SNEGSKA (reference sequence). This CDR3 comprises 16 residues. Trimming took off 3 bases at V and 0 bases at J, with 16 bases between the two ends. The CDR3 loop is CSASPSLGPSTDTQYF. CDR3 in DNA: TGCAGTGCTAGCCCTTCCTTAGGGCCTAGCACAGATACGCAGTATTTT.

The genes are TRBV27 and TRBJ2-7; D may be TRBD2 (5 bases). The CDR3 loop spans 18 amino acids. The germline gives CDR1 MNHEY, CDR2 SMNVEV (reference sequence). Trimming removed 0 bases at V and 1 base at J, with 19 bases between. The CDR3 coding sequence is TGTGCCAGCAGTTTATCCACCGGTGCTCTACCGGGGTCCTACGAGCAGTACTTC. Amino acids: CASSLSTGALPGSYEQYF.